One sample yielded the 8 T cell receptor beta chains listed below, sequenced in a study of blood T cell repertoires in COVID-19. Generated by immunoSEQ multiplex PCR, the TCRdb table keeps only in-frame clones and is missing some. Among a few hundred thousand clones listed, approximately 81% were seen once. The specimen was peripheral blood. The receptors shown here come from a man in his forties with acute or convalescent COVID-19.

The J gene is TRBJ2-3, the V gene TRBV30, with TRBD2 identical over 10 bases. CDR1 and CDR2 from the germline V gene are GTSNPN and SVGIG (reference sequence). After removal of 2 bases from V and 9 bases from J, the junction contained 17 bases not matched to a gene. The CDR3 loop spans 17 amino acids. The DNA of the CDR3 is TGTGCCTGGAGTACCCCCCGTACTGAGCGGGGGGGCCACACGCAGTATTTT. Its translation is CAWSTPRTERGGHTQYF. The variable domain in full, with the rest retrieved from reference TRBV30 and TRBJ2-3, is SQTIHQWPATLVQPVGSPLSLECTVEGTSNPNLYWYRQAAGRGLQLLFYSVGIGQISSEVPQNLSASRPQDRQFILSSKKLLLSDSGFYLCAWSTPRTERGGHTQYFGPGTRLTVL.

The CDR3 loop is CASSPGQGNSGNTIYF. In DNA form, the CDR3 reads TGTGCCAGCAGCCCGGGACAGGGCAACTCTGGAAACACCATATATTTT. The rearrangement links TRBV9 to TRBJ1-3; 9 positions agree with TRBD1. This CDR3 is 16 amino acids long. CDR1 is SGDLS and CDR2 is YYNGEE in the germline V gene. The J segment lost 0 bases and the V segment lost 4 bases, leaving 5 bases of the junction unmatched.

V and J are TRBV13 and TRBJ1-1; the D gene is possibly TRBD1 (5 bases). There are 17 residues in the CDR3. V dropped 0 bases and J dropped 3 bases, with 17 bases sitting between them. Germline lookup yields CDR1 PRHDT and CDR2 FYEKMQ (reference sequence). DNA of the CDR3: TGTGCCAGCAGCTTAGGATTGGTTGGGCAGGGCTACACTGAAGCTTTCTTT. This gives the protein CASSLGLVGQGYTEAFF. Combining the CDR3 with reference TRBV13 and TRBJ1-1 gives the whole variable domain AAGVIQSPRHLIKEKRETATLKCYPIPRHDTVYWYQQGPGQDPQFLISFYEKMQSDKGSIPDRFSAQQFSDYHSELNMSSLELGDSALYFCASSLGLVGQGYTEAFFGQGTRLTVV.

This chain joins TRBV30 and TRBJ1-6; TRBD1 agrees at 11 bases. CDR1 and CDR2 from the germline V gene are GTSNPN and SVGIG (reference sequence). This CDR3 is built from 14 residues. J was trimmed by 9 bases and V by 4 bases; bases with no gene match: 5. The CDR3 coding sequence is TGTGCCTGGACGGGGGGACAGGGGGGTTCACCCCTCCACTTT. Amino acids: CAWTGGQGGSPLHF.

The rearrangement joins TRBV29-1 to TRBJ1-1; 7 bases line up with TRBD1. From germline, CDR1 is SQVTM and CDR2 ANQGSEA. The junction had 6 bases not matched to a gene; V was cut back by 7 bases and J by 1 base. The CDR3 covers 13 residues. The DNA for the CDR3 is TGCAGCGCCACCCGGGACAGGAACACTGAAGCTTTCTTT. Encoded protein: CSATRDRNTEAFF.

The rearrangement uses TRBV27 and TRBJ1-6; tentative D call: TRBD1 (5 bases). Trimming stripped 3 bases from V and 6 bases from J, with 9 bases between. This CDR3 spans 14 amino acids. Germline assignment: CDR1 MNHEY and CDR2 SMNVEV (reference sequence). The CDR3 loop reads CASSFGGLNSPLHF. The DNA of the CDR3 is TGTGCCAGCAGTTTTGGGGGACTTAATTCACCCCTCCACTTT.

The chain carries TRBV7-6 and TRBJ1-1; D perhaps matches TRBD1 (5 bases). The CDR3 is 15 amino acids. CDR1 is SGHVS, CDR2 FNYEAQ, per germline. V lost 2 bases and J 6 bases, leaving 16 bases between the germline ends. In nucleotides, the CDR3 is TGTGCCAGCAGCTTAAAAGTGGGCAGGGCCCCTGAAGCTTTCTTT. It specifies CASSLKVGRAPEAFF.

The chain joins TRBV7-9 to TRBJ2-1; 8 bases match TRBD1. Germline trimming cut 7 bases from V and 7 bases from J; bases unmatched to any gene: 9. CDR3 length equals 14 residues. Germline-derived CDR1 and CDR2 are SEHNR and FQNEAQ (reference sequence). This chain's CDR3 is CASIRGHQLNEQFF. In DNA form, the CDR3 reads TGTGCCAGCATCAGGGGGCATCAATTGAATGAGCAGTTCTTC. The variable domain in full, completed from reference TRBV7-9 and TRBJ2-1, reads DTGVSQNPRHKITKRGQNVTFRCDPISEHNRLYWYRQTLGQGPEFLTYFQNEAQLEKSRLLSDRFSAERPKGSFSTLEIQRTEQGDSAMYLCASIRGHQLNEQFFGPGTRLTVL.